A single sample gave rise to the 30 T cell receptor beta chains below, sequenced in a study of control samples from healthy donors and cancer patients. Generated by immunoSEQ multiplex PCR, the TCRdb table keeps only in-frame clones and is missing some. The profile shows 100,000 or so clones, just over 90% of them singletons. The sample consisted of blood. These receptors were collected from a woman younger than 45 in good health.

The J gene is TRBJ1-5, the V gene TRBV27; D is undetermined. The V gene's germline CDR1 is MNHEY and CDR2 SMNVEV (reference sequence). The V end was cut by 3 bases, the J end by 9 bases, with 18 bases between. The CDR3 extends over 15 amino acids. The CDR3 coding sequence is TGTGCCAGCAGTTTTCAACCCCTAGGGATCTGGCCCCAGCATTTT. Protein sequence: CASSFQPLGIWPQHF.

CDR3 coding DNA: TGTGCCATCAGTGAAGGTCGAGGAAAAGCTTTCTTT. Amino acids: CAISEGRGKAFF. The J gene is TRBJ1-1, the V gene TRBV10-3; D unclear. From germline, CDR1 is ENHRY and CDR2 SYGVKD. The V and J ends lost 3 bases and 9 bases respectively, with 11 bases between them. The CDR3 is 12 amino acids.

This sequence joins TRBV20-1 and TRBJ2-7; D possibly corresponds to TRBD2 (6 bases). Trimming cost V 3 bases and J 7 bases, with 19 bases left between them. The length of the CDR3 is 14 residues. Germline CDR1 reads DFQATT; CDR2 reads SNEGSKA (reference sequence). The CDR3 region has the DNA TGCAGTGCTAGTCGCAGGGCGCGGGCGGGGGAGCAGTACTTC. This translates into CSASRRARAGEQYF.

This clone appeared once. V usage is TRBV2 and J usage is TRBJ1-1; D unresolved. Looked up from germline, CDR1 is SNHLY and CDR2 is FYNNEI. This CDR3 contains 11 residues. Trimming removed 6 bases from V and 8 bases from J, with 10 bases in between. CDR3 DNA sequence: TGTGCCAGCAGAGCCGGACCAGAAGCTTTCTTT. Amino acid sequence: CASRAGPEAFF.

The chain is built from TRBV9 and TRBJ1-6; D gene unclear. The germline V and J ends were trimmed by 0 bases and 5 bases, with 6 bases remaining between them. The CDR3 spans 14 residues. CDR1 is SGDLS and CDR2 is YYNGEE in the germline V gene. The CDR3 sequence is CASSVDWDNSPLHF. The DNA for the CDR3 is TGTGCCAGCAGCGTAGACTGGGATAATTCACCCCTCCACTTT.

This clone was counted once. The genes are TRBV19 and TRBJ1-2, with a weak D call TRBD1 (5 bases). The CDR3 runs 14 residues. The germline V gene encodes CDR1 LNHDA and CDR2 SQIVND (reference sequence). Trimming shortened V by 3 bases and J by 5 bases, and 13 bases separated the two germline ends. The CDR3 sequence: CASSITQGRYGYTF. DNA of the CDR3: TGTGCCAGTAGTATTACTCAGGGCAGGTATGGCTACACCTTC. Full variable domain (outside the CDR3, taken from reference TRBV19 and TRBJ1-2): DGGITQSPKYLFRKEGQNVTLSCEQNLNHDAMYWYRQDPGQGLRLIYYSQIVNDFQKGDIAEGYSVSREKKESFPLTVTSAQKNPTAFYLCASSITQGRYGYTFGSGTRLTVV.

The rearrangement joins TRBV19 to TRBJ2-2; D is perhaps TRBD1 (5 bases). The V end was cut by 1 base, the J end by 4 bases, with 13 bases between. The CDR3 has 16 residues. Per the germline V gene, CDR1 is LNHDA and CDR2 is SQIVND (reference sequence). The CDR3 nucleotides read TGTGCCAGTAGTATAGGGCAGGGCGTCAGCACCGGGGAGCTGTTTTTT. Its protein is CASSIGQGVSTGELFF.

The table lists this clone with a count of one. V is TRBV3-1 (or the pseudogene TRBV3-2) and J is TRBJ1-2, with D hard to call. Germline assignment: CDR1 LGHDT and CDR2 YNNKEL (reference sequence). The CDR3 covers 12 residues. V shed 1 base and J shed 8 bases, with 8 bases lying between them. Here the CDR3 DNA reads TGTGCCAGCAGCCAAGGGAAGGGCGGCTACACCTTC. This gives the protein CASSQGKGGYTF.

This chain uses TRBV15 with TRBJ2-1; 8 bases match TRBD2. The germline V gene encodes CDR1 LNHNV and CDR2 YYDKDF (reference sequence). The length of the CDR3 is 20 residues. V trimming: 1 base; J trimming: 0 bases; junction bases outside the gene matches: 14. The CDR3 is CATSRGGTSGRPRSYNEQFF. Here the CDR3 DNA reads TGTGCCACCAGCAGAGGGGGAACTAGCGGAAGACCCCGCTCCTACAATGAGCAGTTCTTC.

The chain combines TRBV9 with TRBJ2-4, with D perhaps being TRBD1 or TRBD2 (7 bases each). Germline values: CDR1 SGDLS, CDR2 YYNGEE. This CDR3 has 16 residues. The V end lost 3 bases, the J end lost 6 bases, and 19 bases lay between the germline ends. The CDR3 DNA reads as TGTGCCAGCAGCGCCGGGGAGGGGGCTGGAATAAACATTCAGTACTTC. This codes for CASSAGEGAGINIQYF.

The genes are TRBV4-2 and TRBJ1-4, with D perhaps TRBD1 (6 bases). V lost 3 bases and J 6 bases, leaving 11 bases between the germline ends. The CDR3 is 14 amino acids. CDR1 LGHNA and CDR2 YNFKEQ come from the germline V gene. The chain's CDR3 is CASSQTPGDEKLFF. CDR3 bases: TGTGCCAGCAGCCAGACCCCAGGGGATGAAAAACTGTTTTTT.

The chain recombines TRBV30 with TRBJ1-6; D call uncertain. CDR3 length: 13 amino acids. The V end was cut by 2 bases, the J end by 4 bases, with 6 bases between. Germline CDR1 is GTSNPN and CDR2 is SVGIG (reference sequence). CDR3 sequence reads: CAWSQQYNSPLHF. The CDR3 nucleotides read TGTGCCTGGAGTCAACAGTATAATTCACCCCTCCACTTT.

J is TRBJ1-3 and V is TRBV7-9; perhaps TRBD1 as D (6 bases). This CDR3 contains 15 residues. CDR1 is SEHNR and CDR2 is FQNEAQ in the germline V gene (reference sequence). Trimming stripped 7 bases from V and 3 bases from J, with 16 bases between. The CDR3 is CASTPVRGSGNTIYF. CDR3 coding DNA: TGTGCCAGCACCCCAGTCAGGGGTAGTGGAAACACCATATATTTT.

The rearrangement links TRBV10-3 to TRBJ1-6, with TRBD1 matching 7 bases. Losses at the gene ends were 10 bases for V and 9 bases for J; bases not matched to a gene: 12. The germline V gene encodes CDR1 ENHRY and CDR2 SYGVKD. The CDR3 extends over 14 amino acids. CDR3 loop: CATKQGQSSSPLHF. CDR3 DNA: TGTGCCACCAAGCAGGGACAGTCGAGTTCACCCCTCCACTTT.

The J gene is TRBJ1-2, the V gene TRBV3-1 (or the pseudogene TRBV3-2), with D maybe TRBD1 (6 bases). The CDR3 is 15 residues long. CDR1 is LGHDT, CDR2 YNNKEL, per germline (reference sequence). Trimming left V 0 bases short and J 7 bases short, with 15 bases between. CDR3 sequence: CASSQEIVQGGGYTF. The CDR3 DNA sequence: TGTGCCAGCAGCCAAGAAATTGTACAGGGAGGTGGCTACACCTTC.

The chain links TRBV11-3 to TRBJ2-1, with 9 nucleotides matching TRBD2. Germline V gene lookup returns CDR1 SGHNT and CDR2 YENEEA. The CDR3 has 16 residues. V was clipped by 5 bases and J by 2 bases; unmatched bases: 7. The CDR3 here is CASSQHVAGAYNEQFF. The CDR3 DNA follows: TGTGCCAGCAGCCAGCATGTAGCGGGAGCCTACAATGAGCAGTTCTTC.

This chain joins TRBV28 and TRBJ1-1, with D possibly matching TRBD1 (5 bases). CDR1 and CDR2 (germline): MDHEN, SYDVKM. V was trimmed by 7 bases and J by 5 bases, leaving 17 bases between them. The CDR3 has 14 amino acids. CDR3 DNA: TGTGCCAGCACCGTGCAGGGCTTTCAAACTGAAGCTTTCTTT. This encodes CASTVQGFQTEAFF.

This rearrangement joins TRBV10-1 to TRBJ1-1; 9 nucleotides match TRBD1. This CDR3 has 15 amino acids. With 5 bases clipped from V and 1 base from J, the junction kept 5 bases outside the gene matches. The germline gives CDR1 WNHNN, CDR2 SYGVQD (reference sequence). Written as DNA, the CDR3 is TGCGCCAGCAGTCACAACAGGGGGCCGAACACTGAAGCTTTCTTT. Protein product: CASSHNRGPNTEAFF.

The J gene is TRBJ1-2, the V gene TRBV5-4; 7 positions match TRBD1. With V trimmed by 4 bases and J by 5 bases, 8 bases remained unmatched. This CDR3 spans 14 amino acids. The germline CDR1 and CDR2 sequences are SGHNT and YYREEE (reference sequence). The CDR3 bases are TGTGCCAGCAGCGTCGGTGACAGGGCGTATGGCTACACCTTC. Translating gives CASSVGDRAYGYTF.

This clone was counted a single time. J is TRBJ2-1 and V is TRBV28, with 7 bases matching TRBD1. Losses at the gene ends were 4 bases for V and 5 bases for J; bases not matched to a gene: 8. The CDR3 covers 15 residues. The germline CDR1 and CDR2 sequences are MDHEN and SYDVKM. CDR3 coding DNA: TGTGCCAGCAGTTCCCCGGGACAGTACAACAATGAGCAGTTCTTC. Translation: CASSSPGQYNNEQFF.

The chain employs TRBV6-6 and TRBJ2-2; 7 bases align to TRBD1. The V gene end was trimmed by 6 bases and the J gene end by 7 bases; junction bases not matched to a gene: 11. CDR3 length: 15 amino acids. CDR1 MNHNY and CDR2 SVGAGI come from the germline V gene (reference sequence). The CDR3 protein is CASRVDRVGYGELFF. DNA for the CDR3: TGTGCCAGCAGGGTCGACAGGGTCGGGTACGGGGAGCTGTTTTTT.

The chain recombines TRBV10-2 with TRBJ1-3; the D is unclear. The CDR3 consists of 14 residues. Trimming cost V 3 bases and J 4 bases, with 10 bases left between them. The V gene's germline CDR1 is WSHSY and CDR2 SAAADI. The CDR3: CASSELRLGNTIYF. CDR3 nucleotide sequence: TGCGCCAGCAGTGAATTAAGACTGGGAAACACCATATATTTT.

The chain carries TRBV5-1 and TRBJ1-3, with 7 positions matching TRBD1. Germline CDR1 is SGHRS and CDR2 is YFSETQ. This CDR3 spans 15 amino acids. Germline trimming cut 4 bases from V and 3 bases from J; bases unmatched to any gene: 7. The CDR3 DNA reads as TGCGCCAGCAGCGAACAGGGGCAAGTTGGAAACACCATATATTTT. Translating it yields CASSEQGQVGNTIYF.

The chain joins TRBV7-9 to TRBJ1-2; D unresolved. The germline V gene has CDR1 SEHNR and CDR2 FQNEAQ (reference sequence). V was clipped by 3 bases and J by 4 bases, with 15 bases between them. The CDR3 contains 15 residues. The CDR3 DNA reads TGTGCCAGCAGCTTCCCTATCGTCCAGGTCTATGGCTACACCTTC. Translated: CASSFPIVQVYGYTF.

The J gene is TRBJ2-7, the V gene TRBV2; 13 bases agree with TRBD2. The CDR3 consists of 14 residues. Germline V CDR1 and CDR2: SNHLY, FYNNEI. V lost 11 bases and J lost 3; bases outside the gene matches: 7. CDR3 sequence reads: CADPGLAGIYEQYF. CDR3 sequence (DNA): TGTGCCGACCCGGGACTAGCGGGGATCTACGAGCAGTACTTC.

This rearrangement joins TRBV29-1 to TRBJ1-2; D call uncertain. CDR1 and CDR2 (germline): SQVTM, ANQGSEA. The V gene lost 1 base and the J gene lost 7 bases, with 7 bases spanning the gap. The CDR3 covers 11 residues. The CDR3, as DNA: TGCAGCGTTGAAGTGGCTTTTGGCTACACCTTC. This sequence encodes CSVEVAFGYTF. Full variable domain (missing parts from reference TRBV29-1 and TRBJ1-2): SAVISQKPSRDICQRGTSLTIQCQVDSQVTMMFWYRQQPGQSLTLIATANQGSEATYESGFVIDKFPISRPNLTFSTLTVSNMSPEDSSIYLCSVEVAFGYTFGSGTRLTVV.

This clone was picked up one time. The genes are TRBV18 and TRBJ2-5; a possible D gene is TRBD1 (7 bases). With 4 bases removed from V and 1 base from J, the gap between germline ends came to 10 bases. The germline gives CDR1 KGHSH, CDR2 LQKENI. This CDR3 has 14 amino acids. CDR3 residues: CASSRGTAQETQYF. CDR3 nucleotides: TGTGCCAGCTCACGCGGGACAGCCCAAGAGACCCAGTACTTC.

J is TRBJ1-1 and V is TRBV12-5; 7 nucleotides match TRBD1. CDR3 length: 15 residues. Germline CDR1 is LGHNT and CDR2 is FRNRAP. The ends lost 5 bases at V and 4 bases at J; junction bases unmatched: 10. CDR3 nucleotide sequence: TGTGCTAGTGGTACCGTACAGGGGAGGGGCACTGAAGCTTTCTTT. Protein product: CASGTVQGRGTEAFF.

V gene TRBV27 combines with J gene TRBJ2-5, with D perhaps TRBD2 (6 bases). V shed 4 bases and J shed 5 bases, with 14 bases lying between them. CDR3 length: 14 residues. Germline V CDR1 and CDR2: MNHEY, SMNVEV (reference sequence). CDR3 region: CASSSHGGGETQYF. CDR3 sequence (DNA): TGTGCCAGCAGTTCTCACGGGGGTGGGGAGACCCAGTACTTC.

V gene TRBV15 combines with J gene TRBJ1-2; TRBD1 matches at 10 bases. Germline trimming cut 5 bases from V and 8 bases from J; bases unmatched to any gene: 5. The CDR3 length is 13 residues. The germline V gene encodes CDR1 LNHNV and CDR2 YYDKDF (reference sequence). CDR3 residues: CATSEGQGTGYTF. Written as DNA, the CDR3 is TGTGCCACCAGCGAGGGACAGGGGACGGGCTACACCTTC.